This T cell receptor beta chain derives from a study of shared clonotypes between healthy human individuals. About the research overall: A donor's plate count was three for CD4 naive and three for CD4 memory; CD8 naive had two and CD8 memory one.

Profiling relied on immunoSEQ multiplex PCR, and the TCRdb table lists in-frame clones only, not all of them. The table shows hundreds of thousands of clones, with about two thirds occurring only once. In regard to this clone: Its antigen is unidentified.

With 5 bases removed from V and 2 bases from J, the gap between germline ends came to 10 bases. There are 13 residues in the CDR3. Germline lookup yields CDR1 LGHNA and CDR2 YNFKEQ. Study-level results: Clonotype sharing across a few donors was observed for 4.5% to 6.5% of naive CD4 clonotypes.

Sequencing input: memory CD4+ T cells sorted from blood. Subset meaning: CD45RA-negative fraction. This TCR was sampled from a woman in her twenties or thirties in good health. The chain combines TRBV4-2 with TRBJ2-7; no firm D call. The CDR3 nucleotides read TGTGCCAGCAGCTCCGGTAGGACCTACGAGCAGTACTTC. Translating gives CASSSGRTYEQYF.